This is a list of T cell receptor beta chains from one sample in a study of beta chain features in type 1 diabetes. Produced via immunoSEQ multiplex PCR; TCRdb's table is partial and in-frame only. The data contain roughly 610,000 clones, around 15% of them singletons. The sequenced sample was naive CD4+ T cells from blood. These receptor sequences come from a man aged 18 to 29 in good health. Each CDR3 is given with its conserved first and last residue. Each record gives: V gene, D gene, clone size, J gene, CDR3 DNA, CDR3 protein. The D gene is left open where the match is weak. Clone size is given for some rows only: seen once, a few or many times, or a class if the clone is expanded.

TRBV11-3	TRBD2	NA	TRBJ2-3	TGTGCCAGCAGCGGGACTAGCGGGAGAGATACGCAGTATTTT	CASSGTSGRDTQYF
TRBV11-3	NA	few	TRBJ2-1	TGTGCCAGCAGCTTAGACAGGGGTGCCTACAATGAGCAGTTCTTC	CASSLDRGAYNEQFF
TRBV11-2	TRBD1	NA	TRBJ2-7	TGTGCCAGCAGCTTAGAAACAGGGGGCGCCTACGAGCAGTACTTC	CASSLETGGAYEQYF
TRBV4-1	TRBD1	NA	TRBJ1-5	TGCGCCAGCAGCCAGGATACAGGGGGAGTCAATCAGCCCCAGCATTTT	CASSQDTGGVNQPQHF
TRBV5-1	TRBD1	NA	TRBJ2-6	TGCGCCAGCAGCTTGACCGGGACAGGGGGCGCCGGGGCCAACGTCCTGACTTTC	CASSLTGTGGAGANVLTF
TRBV5-1	NA	few	TRBJ2-3	TGCGCCAGCAGCTTGGGGGAGAAGGATACGCAGTATTTT	CASSLGEKDTQYF
TRBV14	NA	few	TRBJ1-2	TGTGCCAGCAGCCAGCGGGATGGCTACACCTTC	CASSQRDGYTF
TRBV4-1	NA	few	TRBJ1-2	TGTGCCAGCAGCCAAGCGGAAGGCTATGGCTACACCTTC	CASSQAEGYGYTF
TRBV27	TRBD2	NA	TRBJ2-5	TGTGCCAGCAGTTTATCGCACCAACTAGCGAAAAAAGAGACCCAGTACTTC	CASSLSHQLAKKETQYF
TRBV19	TRBD1	few	TRBJ1-1	TGTGCCAGCGTACCCAGGGGGCTTGGGGGCACTGAAGCTTTCTTT	CASVPRGLGGTEAFF
TRBV9	TRBD2	few	TRBJ2-2	TGTGCCAGCAGCTTCCGACTAGCGGGGTCGGGGACCGGGGAGCTGTTTTTT	CASSFRLAGSGTGELFF
TRBV29-1	TRBD1	few	TRBJ2-7	TGCAGCGTTAAAGCCGGGACAGGGAAAGGATACGAGCAGTACTTC	CSVKAGTGKGYEQYF
TRBV7-9	NA	NA	TRBJ1-1	TGTGCCAGCAGCTTGGAAGGGGTTGGCACTGAAGCTTTCTTT	CASSLEGVGTEAFF
TRBV18	TRBD2	NA	TRBJ2-2	TGTGCCAGCTCACTTGTAGCGGGGTTTAACACCGGGGAGCTGTTTTTT	CASSLVAGFNTGELFF
TRBV5-1	NA	NA	TRBJ2-5	TGCGCCAGCAGCTCTTCGACAGGCAAGGAGACCCAGTACTTC	CASSSSTGKETQYF
TRBV9	NA	NA	TRBJ1-2	TGTGCCAGCAGCGTAGTCGCGAGGGAGACGAGTGGCTACACCTTC	CASSVVARETSGYTF
TRBV18	NA	few	TRBJ2-6	TGTGCCAGCTCCCCCCGGCAGGAGCACTCTGGGGCCAACGTCCTGACTTTC	CASSPRQEHSGANVLTF
TRBV6-6	NA	NA	TRBJ1-2	TGTGCCAGCAGCATCCAGCTAAATCATGGCTACACCTTC	CASSIQLNHGYTF
TRBV9	TRBD2	few	TRBJ2-2	TGTGCCAGCAGCCGCCGACTAGCGGGAACGGCCGGGGAGCTGTTTTTT	CASSRRLAGTAGELFF
TRBV7-2	NA	NA	TRBJ1-1	TGTGCCAGCTTAAACGCAGGACACTTGAACACTGAAGCTTTCTTT	CASLNAGHLNTEAFF
TRBV9	TRBD1	NA	TRBJ2-1	TGTGCCAGCAGCGTACAACAGGGGTGGTCCTACAATGAGCAGTTCTTC	CASSVQQGWSYNEQFF
TRBV7-2	NA	NA	TRBJ2-1	TGTGCCAGCGGGGCGAATGAGCAGTTCTTC	CASGANEQFF